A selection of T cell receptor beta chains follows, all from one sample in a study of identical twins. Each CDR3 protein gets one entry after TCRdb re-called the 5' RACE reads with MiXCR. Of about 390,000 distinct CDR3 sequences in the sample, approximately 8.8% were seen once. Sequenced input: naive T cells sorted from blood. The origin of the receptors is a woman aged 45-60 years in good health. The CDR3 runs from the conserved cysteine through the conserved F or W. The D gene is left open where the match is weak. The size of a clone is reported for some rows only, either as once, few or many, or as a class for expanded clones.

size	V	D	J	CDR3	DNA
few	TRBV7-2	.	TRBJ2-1	CASSSRRRPSSYNEQFF	TGTGCCAGCAGCTCTAGGCGGCGGCCTAGCTCCTACAATGAGCAGTTCTTC
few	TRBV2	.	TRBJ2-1	CASSQAYNEQFF	TGTGCCAGCAGTCAGGCCTACAATGAGCAGTTCTTC
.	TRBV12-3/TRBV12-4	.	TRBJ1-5	CASSLRQTDQPQHF	TGTGCCAGCAGTTTAAGGCAGACTGATCAGCCCCAGCATTTT
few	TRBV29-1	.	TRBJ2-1	CSVKGYLAEQFF	TGCAGCGTTAAGGGGTACCTAGCGGAGCAGTTCTTC
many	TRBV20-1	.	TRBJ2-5	CSASQETQYF	TGCAGTGCTTCTCAAGAGACCCAGTACTTC
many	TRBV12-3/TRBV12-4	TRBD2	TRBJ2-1	CASSPFSGTSGTNEQFF	TGTGCCAGCAGCCCCTTCTCCGGGACTAGCGGGACTAATGAGCAGTTCTTC
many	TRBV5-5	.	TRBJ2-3	CASSWGTTITDTQYF	TGTGCCAGCAGCTGGGGGACAACCATCACAGATACGCAGTATTTT
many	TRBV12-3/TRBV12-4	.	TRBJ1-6	CASTNYNSPLHF	TGTGCCAGCACTAATTATAATTCACCCCTCCACTTT
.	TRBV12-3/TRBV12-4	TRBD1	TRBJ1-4	CASQQGPQEKLFF	TGTGCCAGCCAACAGGGGCCTCAGGAAAAACTGTTTTTT
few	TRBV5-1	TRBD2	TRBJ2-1	CASSPDGDYSNNEQFF	TGCGCCAGCAGCCCGGACGGGGACTACTCAAACAATGAGCAGTTCTTC
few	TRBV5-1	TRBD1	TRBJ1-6	CASSFSGQNNSPLHF	TGCGCCAGCAGCTTCTCGGGACAGAATAATTCACCCCTCCACTTT
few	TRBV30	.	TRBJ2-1	CAWSVDGTPLYNEQFF	TGTGCCTGGAGTGTAGACGGGACTCCCCTATACAATGAGCAGTTCTTC
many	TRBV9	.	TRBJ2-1	CASSLGTGSYNEQFF	TGTGCCAGCAGCCTCGGGACGGGTTCCTACAATGAGCAGTTCTTC
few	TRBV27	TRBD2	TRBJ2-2	CASSVLASGMNTGELFF	TGTGCCAGCAGCGTACTAGCGTCGGGAATGAACACCGGGGAGCTGTTTTTT
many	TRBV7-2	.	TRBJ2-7	CASSLKGSYEQYF	TGTGCCAGCAGCTTAAAGGGGTCCTACGAGCAGTACTTC
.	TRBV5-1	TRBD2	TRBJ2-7	CASSFTSGIPDEQYF	TGCGCCAGCAGCTTTACTAGCGGGATCCCCGACGAGCAGTACTTC
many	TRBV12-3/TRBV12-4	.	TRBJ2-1	CASSPRSGTYNEQFF	TGTGCCAGCAGCCCCCGGTCAGGTACCTACAATGAGCAGTTCTTC
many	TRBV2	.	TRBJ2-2	CASTLGQNTGELFF	TGTGCCAGCACCCTGGGACAGAACACCGGGGAGCTGTTTTTT
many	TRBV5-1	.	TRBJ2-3	CASSLARVEDTQYF	TGCGCCAGCAGCTTGGCCCGGGTGGAAGATACGCAGTATTTT
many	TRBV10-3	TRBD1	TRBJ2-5	CAISDLTRGQQETQYF	TGTGCCATCAGTGACCTTACCAGGGGGCAGCAAGAGACCCAGTACTTC